This T cell receptor (beta chain) comes out of a study of blood T cell repertoires in COVID-19. Symptom resolution, clearance, or two negative PCRs marked the recovered donors of Cohort 3. The CDR3 extends over 15 amino acids. The V gene's germline CDR1 is SGHTA and CDR2 FQGNSA. V was clipped by 1 base and J by 2 bases, with 8 bases between them. TCRdb's table, derived via immunoSEQ multiplex PCR, lists solely in-frame clones and lacks some. This table holds around 260,000 clones, 80% to 95% found once. The chain has TRBV7-2 and TRBJ2-2, with D unclear. The sequencing input was PBMCs or T cells enriched from blood (not recorded which). This receptor was taken from a woman aged 25 to 39 who had recovered from COVID-19. The CDR3 coding sequence is TGTGCCAGCAGCTTAGAACTCTTCAACACCGGGGAGCTGTTTTTT. It codes for CASSLELFNTGELFF.